This paragraph covers one T cell receptor (beta chain) sequence. The antigen is undetermined. The data derive from a study of monozygotic twins with inflammatory bowel disease. Study-level findings and limits: Distinguishing T cell subtypes was not possible. IBD-affected twins scored below their healthy co-twins in TCRbeta diversity (inverse Simpson).

The CDR3 extends over 15 amino acids. Germline V gene lookup returns CDR1 MNHEY and CDR2 SVGEGT. Used for each TCR library was approximately 3,800 ng of total RNA. Template switching introduced UMIs that contain a 6-nucleotide sample barcode. For each CDR3 protein, TCRdb gives one entry from its re-call of the 5' RACE reads, without DNA. Its table records more than 85,000 distinct CDR3 sequences. The TCR originated in a human donor with ulcerative colitis or Crohn's disease, or a healthy co-twin of an affected twin (not recorded which). The sequencing sample was made of blood. The chain combines TRBV6-2 or TRBV6-3 with TRBJ1-4; there is no DNA to check the TCRdb D call of TRBD1. The CDR3 sequence: CASCYDSTGDEKLFF.